The 19 T cell receptor beta chains given below trace back to one sample, sequenced in a study of blood T cells in healthy people across ages. For the second PCR, which ran for roughly 6 to 11 cycles, a sample-barcoded 5' primer and a J-beta primer mix were used. Using its own MiXCR run on the 5' RACE reads, TCRdb lists one record per CDR3 protein. The sample includes some 800,000 distinct CDR3 sequences, about 25% of them seen just once. The same data also contributed to another study, on T cells of mothers and their children.

The sequenced sample was blood. The receptors shown here come from a boy under 18 in good health.

This clonotype was seen more than once but under ten times. The V and J genes are TRBV29-1 and TRBJ1-1; D may be TRBD1 (5 bases). This CDR3 is 14 amino acids long. Per germline, CDR1 SQVTM and CDR2 ANQGSEA. V lost 1 base, J lost 1 base, and 10 bases lay in between. The CDR3 spells CSVEVQGRNTEAFF. The CDR3, as DNA: TGCAGCGTTGAAGTTCAGGGCCGGAACACTGAAGCTTTCTTT.

This chain joins TRBV5-1 and TRBJ2-1; tentatively, D is TRBD2 (8 bases). This CDR3 spans 17 amino acids. Trimming removed 4 bases at V and 8 bases at J, with 25 bases between. Per the germline V gene, CDR1 is SGHRS and CDR2 is YFSETQ. CDR3 sequence: CASSATGVAGGGDEQFF. In DNA, the CDR3 is TGCGCCAGCAGCGCAACAGGGGTTGCGGGAGGTGGTGATGAGCAGTTCTTC. The full variable domain, rest sourced from reference TRBV5-1 and TRBJ2-1, is KAGVTQTPRYLIKTRGQQVTLSCSPISGHRSVSWYQQTPGQGLQFLFEYFSETQRNKGNFPGRFSGRQFSNSRSEMNVSTLELGDSALYLCASSATGVAGGGDEQFFGPGTRLTVL.

This chain links TRBV20-1 with TRBJ2-3, with D perhaps matching TRBD2 (6 bases). V lost 0 bases and J 1 base, leaving 14 bases between the germline ends. CDR3 length equals 16 residues. In germline, CDR1 is DFQATT, CDR2 SNEGSKA (reference sequence). The CDR3 protein is CSARDSGGDRTDTQYF. The CDR3 DNA is TGCAGTGCTAGAGATTCGGGCGGGGACCGCACAGATACGCAGTATTTT.

This clonotype was picked up a small number of times. This chain connects TRBV2 to TRBJ2-3; D is possibly TRBD2 (6 bases). Germline lookup yields CDR1 SNHLY and CDR2 FYNNEI. The CDR3 is 15 amino acids. Trimming took 6 bases from V and 0 from J, leaving 13 bases between them. Here the CDR3 DNA reads TGTGCCAGCAGGATGGCGGGGCCCAGCACAGATACGCAGTATTTT. It codes for CASRMAGPSTDTQYF.

The V and J genes are TRBV11-2 and TRBJ2-7; D possibly corresponds to TRBD1 (5 bases). This CDR3 is built from 14 residues. CDR1 is SGHAT, CDR2 FQNNGV, per germline. V was shortened by 3 bases and J by 7 bases, with 16 bases between the two germline ends. CDR3 nucleotides: TGTGCCAGCAGCTTTGAAGGGGTGGGCCTGGAGCAGTACTTC. Residues: CASSFEGVGLEQYF.

This clonotype turned up a few times. The chain combines TRBV4-1 with TRBJ1-1; the D gene is possibly TRBD1 (5 bases). This CDR3 has 14 residues. From germline, CDR1 is MGHRA and CDR2 YSYEKL. Trimming shortened V by 4 bases and J by 0 bases, and 9 bases separated the two germline ends. The CDR3 here is CASSPRALNTEAFF. The CDR3 nucleotides are TGCGCCAGCAGCCCCAGGGCCCTGAACACTGAAGCTTTCTTT.

The gene calls are TRBV5-6 and TRBJ2-1, with TRBD1 matching over 9 bases. The V gene's germline CDR1 is SGHDT and CDR2 YYEEEE. Unmatched junction bases numbered 13, after V lost 6 bases and J lost 3 bases. The CDR3 is 17 residues long. CDR3 amino acids: CASNSKDRGLYYNEQFF. In DNA form, the CDR3 reads TGTGCCAGCAACTCCAAGGACAGGGGACTCTACTACAATGAGCAGTTCTTC.

Only a few counts were recorded for this clonotype. The junction differs from germline at one of its ends, possibly a read error. The V call is TRBV20-1, the J call TRBJ2-6, with TRBD1 as a possible D gene (5 bases). CDR3 length equals 14 residues. CDR1 DFQATT and CDR2 SNEGSKA come from the germline V gene (reference sequence). The CDR3 sequence: CSARVNSGANILTF. The CDR3 DNA is TGCAGTGCTAGAGTCAACTCTGGGGCCAACATCCTGACTTTC.

On this clonotype: At one of its ends the junction is not consistent with the germline gene, which may arise from a read error. V is TRBV6-5 and J is TRBJ1-3; D not resolved. CDR1 MNHEY and CDR2 SVGAGI come from the germline V gene. The CDR3 is 14 amino acids. CDR3: CACSYSTGGNTIYF. The CDR3 DNA follows: TGTGCCTGCAGTTACAGCACGGGGGGAAACACCATATATTTT.

The chain joins TRBV18 to TRBJ2-7; D gene unclear. The CDR3 contains 13 residues. Germline V gives CDR1 KGHSH, CDR2 LQKENI. The V gene lost 1 base and the J gene lost 4 bases, with 8 bases spanning the gap. Here the CDR3 DNA reads TGTGCCAGCTCACCACTAGAAAGATACGAGCAGTACTTC. This encodes CASSPLERYEQYF.

This clonotype was recorded once. The V call is TRBV7-9, the J call TRBJ2-2; possibly TRBD1 or TRBD2 for D (5 bases each). V was shortened by 5 bases and J by 5 bases, with 9 bases between the two germline ends. The germline V gene encodes CDR1 SEHNR and CDR2 FQNEAQ (reference sequence). The CDR3 is made up of 13 amino acids. This CDR3 is CASSRDVTGELFF. The CDR3 region has the DNA TGTGCCAGCAGCAGGGACGTTACCGGGGAGCTGTTTTTT. Looking up the rest from reference TRBV7-9 and TRBJ2-2 gives the full variable domain: DTGVSQNPRHKITKRGQNVTFRCDPISEHNRLYWYRQTLGQGPEFLTYFQNEAQLEKSRLLSDRFSAERPKGSFSTLEIQRTEQGDSAMYLCASSRDVTGELFFGEGSRLTVL.

This clonotype came up a few times. The chain has TRBV12-3 or TRBV12-4 and TRBJ1-6, with 8 bases lining up with TRBD1. The junction had 10 bases not matched to a gene; V was cut back by 6 bases and J by 0 bases. The CDR3 contains 18 residues. This chain's CDR3 is CASSRGGQGYSYNSPLHF. In DNA, the CDR3 is TGTGCCAGCAGCCGGGGAGGACAGGGCTACTCCTATAATTCACCCCTCCACTTT.

The chain employs TRBV7-9 and TRBJ2-1; 10 bases line up with TRBD2. Unmatched junction bases numbered 6, after V lost 1 base and J lost 0 bases. The CDR3 runs to 18 residues. Per germline, CDR1 SEHNR and CDR2 FQNEAQ (reference sequence). The CDR3 DNA follows: TGTGCCAGCAGCTTAGAGGTACTAGCGGGAATCTCCTACAATGAGCAGTTCTTC. Translation gives CASSLEVLAGISYNEQFF.

This clonotype was recorded many times. This chain uses TRBV25-1 with TRBJ2-1; either TRBD1 or TRBD2 may fit D (5 bases each). V lost 4 bases and J lost 3, with 10 bases in between. This CDR3 region has 14 residues. Germline V lookup: CDR1 MGHDK, CDR2 SYGVNS. The CDR3 bases are TGTGCCAGCAGTGCTGGGGGTAGCTACAATGAGCAGTTCTTC. Translated, it gives CASSAGGSYNEQFF.

The V and J genes are TRBV15 and TRBJ1-4, with a possible D match to TRBD1 (6 bases). V gave up 0 bases and J gave up 4 bases, with 18 bases separating them. Germline V CDR1 and CDR2: LNHNV, YYDKDF (reference sequence). This CDR3 comprises 18 residues. CDR3 nucleotide sequence: TGTGCCACCAGCAGAGATGGGGGGGCAGGCGGCAATAATGAAAAACTGTTTTTT. This codes for CATSRDGGAGGNNEKLFF.

Note on this clonotype: Mismatch with germline at one junction end may stem from a read error. The rearrangement uses TRBV4-2 and TRBJ1-1; D possibly corresponds to TRBD1 (6 bases). Germline-derived CDR1 and CDR2 are LGHNA and YNFKEQ. This CDR3 comprises 15 residues. The CDR3 loop is CASSSQRGDGTETFF. Here the CDR3 DNA reads TGTGCCAGCAGCTCCCAAAGGGGGGATGGCACTGAAACTTTCTTT.

A note on this clonotype: Its ends do not fully match the called genes, so a read error is possible. The rearrangement links TRBV11-2 to TRBJ1-1; D uncertain. This CDR3 spans 12 amino acids. Germline V lookup: CDR1 SGHAT, CDR2 FQNNGV. The CDR3 is CANSFLDTEAFF. The DNA of the CDR3 is TGTGCCAACAGCTTTCTAGACACTGAAGCTTTCTTT. Full variable domain (remainder filled in from reference TRBV11-2 and TRBJ1-1): EAGVAQSPRYKIIEKRQSVAFWCNPISGHATLYWYQQILGQGPKLLIQFQNNGVVDDSQLPKDRFSAERLKGVDSTLKIQPAKLEDSAVYLCANSFLDTEAFFGQGTRLTVV.

Comments on this clonotype: A read error may account for a junction end that differs from germline. The rearrangement joins TRBV7-2 to TRBJ2-7, with D possibly matching TRBD2 (6 bases). The CDR3 length is 14 residues. Germline V gene lookup returns CDR1 SGHTA and CDR2 FQGNSA. CDR3 DNA sequence: TGTGCCAGCAGCGGGTGGGACTCAGCCTACGAGCAGCACTTC. It specifies CASSGWDSAYEQHF.

The table lists this clonotype with many counts. The chain couples TRBV7-2 to TRBJ2-1, with 7 bases matching TRBD1. V shed 3 bases, J shed 3 bases, and the junction held 2 bases outside the gene matches. This CDR3 is built from 14 residues. Germline assignment: CDR1 SGHTA and CDR2 FQGNSA. The CDR3 region is CASSLRQGYNEQFF. CDR3 nucleotides: TGTGCCAGCAGCTTGAGACAGGGCTACAATGAGCAGTTCTTC.